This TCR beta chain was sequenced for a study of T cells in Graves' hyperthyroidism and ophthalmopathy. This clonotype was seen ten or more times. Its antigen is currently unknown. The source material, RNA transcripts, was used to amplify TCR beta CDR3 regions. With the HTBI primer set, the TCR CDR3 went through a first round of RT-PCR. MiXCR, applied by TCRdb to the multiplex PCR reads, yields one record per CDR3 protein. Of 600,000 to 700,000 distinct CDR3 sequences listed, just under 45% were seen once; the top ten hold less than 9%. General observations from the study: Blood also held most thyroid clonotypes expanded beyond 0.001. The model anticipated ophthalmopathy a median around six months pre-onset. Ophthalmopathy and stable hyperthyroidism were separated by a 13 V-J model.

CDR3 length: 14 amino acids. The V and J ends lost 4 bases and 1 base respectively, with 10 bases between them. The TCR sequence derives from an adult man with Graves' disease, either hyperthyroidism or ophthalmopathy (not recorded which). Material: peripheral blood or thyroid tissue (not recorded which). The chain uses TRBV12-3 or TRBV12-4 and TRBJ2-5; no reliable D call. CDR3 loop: CASSSRAVQETQYF. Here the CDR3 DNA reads TGTGCCAGCAGTTCTCGGGCAGTCCAAGAGACCCAGTACTTC.